Below, 26 T cell receptor beta chains from the same sample are listed, as sequenced in a study of regulatory T cells in long-lasting Graves disease. According to the study, TCR beta libraries were built with iRepertoire HTBI primers and CDR3-region Arm-PCR. TCRdb re-derived calls from the multiplex PCR reads in MiXCR, one entry per CDR3 protein. The table lists roughly 500,000 distinct CDR3 sequences, approximately 14% of them singletons. Time point noted: newly diagnosed GD, antithyroid drugs for less than 3 months. PBMC RNA served as the TCR library source. These data were also filed under a second study, of T cells in Graves' hyperthyroidism and ophthalmopathy.

The sequencing here drew on peripheral blood mononuclear cells (PBMCs), taken at new diagnosis, from a patient treated with antithyroid drugs. The receptor source for this set is a woman aged 45-65 years with Graves disease.

This clonotype occurred a few times. The chain has TRBV14 and TRBJ1-4; D is unresolved. CDR3 length: 13 amino acids. V was trimmed by 2 bases and J by 8 bases, leaving 9 bases between them. The germline gives CDR1 SGHDN, CDR2 FVKESK. DNA for the CDR3: TGTGCCAGCAGCCAACGGCGACGGGAAAAACTGTTTTTT. Protein sequence: CASSQRRREKLFF.

The chain links TRBV19 to TRBJ2-1; 11 nucleotides line up with TRBD2. Germline V CDR1 and CDR2: LNHDA, SQIVND (reference sequence). V was clipped by 7 bases and J by 9 bases; unmatched bases: 11. The CDR3 runs 15 residues. CDR3 sequence: CASTSLAGGSGEQFF. CDR3 nucleotide sequence: TGTGCCAGTACCAGCCTAGCGGGAGGTTCGGGTGAGCAGTTCTTC.

There are many counts of this clonotype. V gene TRBV28 combines with J gene TRBJ2-3, with 12 bases that match TRBD2. This CDR3 spans 15 amino acids. Looked up from germline, CDR1 is MDHEN and CDR2 is SYDVKM. After removal of 5 bases from V and 4 bases from J, the junction contained 4 bases not matched to a gene. The CDR3 loop is CASSPTSGSADTQYF. The CDR3 coding sequence is TGTGCCAGCAGTCCGACTAGCGGGAGTGCAGATACGCAGTATTTT.

This clonotype was seen many times. This chain uses TRBV3-1 with TRBJ2-7; the D gene is possibly TRBD1 (6 bases). The CDR3 length is 14 residues. Trimming cost V 3 bases and J 4 bases, with 13 bases left between them. Germline V gene data show CDR1 as LGHDT and CDR2 as YNNKEL (reference sequence). The CDR3 region is CASSQRTDPYEQYF. The CDR3 DNA is TGTGCCAGCAGCCAGAGGACAGATCCATACGAGCAGTACTTC.

This clonotype came up a few times. The chain uses TRBV29-1 and TRBJ1-1; 8 bases are shared with TRBD1. CDR3 length: 17 amino acids. Germline CDR1 reads SQVTM; CDR2 reads ANQGSEA. V dropped 1 base and J dropped 6; count of bases not matched to a gene: 16. Here the CDR3 DNA reads TGCAGCGTTGAAGCACAGGGGGGGGCTCGGGGCTACGCTGAAGCTTTCTTT. Translating gives CSVEAQGGARGYAEAFF.

This clonotype was counted many times. The V call is TRBV5-6, the J call TRBJ1-3; D gene ambiguous. V lost 0 bases and J 0 bases, leaving 7 bases between the germline ends. Germline V gene sequence: CDR1 SGHDT, CDR2 YYEEEE. The CDR3 is 15 amino acids. The chain's CDR3 is CASSLDFSSGNTIYF. Written as DNA, the CDR3 is TGTGCCAGCAGCTTGGATTTCAGCTCTGGAAACACCATATATTTT.

V is TRBV28 and J is TRBJ2-7; 12 bases align to TRBD2. The CDR3 has 18 amino acids. The V and J ends lost 6 bases and 3 bases, in that order; junction bases with no gene match: 15. CDR1 is MDHEN and CDR2 is SYDVKM in the germline V gene. The CDR3 region is CASSPGGLAGGPDYEQYF. CDR3 bases: TGTGCCAGCAGCCCCGGGGGCCTAGCGGGAGGGCCCGACTACGAGCAGTACTTC.

This clonotype was picked up many times. The J gene is TRBJ1-6, the V gene TRBV14, with D possibly matching TRBD1 (6 bases). The ends were cut back, 3 bases at V and 4 bases at J, with 10 bases in the middle. Germline V gives CDR1 SGHDN, CDR2 FVKESK. The CDR3 is made up of 15 amino acids. CDR3 nucleotides: TGTGCCAGCAGCCAGATGACAGGATATAATTCACCCCTCCACTTT. Its protein is CASSQMTGYNSPLHF.

The sample holds a few counts of this clonotype. The chain uses TRBV4-1 and TRBJ2-1; D might be TRBD2 (8 bases). This CDR3 contains 16 residues. V shed 3 bases and J shed 6 bases, with 18 bases lying between them. Looked up from germline, CDR1 is MGHRA and CDR2 is YSYEKL. CDR3 sequence reads: CASSQNSGTALNEQFF. CDR3 nucleotides: TGCGCCAGCAGCCAGAATAGCGGGACAGCCCTCAATGAGCAGTTCTTC.

This clonotype has a handful of counts. The DNA for the CDR3 is TGTGCCAGCTCGGGAGGAATGAACACTGAAGCTTTCTTT. It is translated as CASSGGMNTEAFF. V and J are TRBV18 and TRBJ1-1; no firm D call. CDR1 is KGHSH and CDR2 is LQKENI in the germline V gene. The CDR3 totals 13 residues. Trimming left V 6 bases short and J 0 bases short, with 8 bases between.

This clonotype was found many times. The chain couples TRBV5-5 to TRBJ1-4; TRBD1 agrees at 10 bases. V was pared by 4 bases and J by 7 bases, with 4 bases of the junction left unmatched. The CDR3 runs to 14 residues. CDR1 SGHKS and CDR2 YYEKEE come from the germline V gene (reference sequence). Here the CDR3 DNA reads TGTGCCAGCAGCCGGACAGGGGGTGCTGAAAAACTGTTTTTT. Protein product: CASSRTGGAEKLFF.

V usage is TRBV3-1 and J usage is TRBJ2-1; D is unresolved. Trimming pared 4 bases from V and 9 bases from J, leaving 13 bases between. This CDR3 comprises 13 residues. Per germline, CDR1 LGHDT and CDR2 YNNKEL (reference sequence). The CDR3, as DNA: TGTGCCAGCAGCCGGTCCGGGCCAGCTGAGCAGTTCTTC. Encoded protein: CASSRSGPAEQFF.

In this sample, this clonotype turned up many times. The rearrangement links TRBV28 to TRBJ1-4, with a weak D call TRBD1 (5 bases). CDR1 and CDR2 (germline): MDHEN, SYDVKM. This CDR3 region has 14 residues. Trimming took 5 bases from V and 4 from J, leaving 11 bases between them. The CDR3 coding sequence is TGTGCCAGCAGTCCCCGACAGAGTAATGAAAAACTGTTTTTT. This codes for CASSPRQSNEKLFF.

For this clonotype: This could be a read error, since a much larger clone is one nucleotide away. The V call is TRBV20-1, the J call TRBJ2-7, with D unresolved. CDR3 length equals 14 residues. Germline values: CDR1 DFQATT, CDR2 SNEGSKA (reference sequence). CDR3: CSARGEGGPYEHYF. The DNA of the CDR3 is TGCAGTGCTAGAGGCGAAGGTGGCCCCTACGAGCACTACTTC.

This chain links TRBV7-8 with TRBJ2-2, with D hard to call. The CDR3 consists of 13 residues. V was cut by 3 bases and J by 6 bases, with 8 bases left in between. Germline CDR1 SGHVS, CDR2 FQNEAQ. The CDR3: CASSLGGAGELFF. The CDR3 DNA reads TGTGCCAGCAGCTTGGGTGGGGCCGGGGAGCTGTTTTTT.

The chain is built from TRBV19 and TRBJ2-7, with 7 bases matching TRBD1. Germline CDR1 reads LNHDA; CDR2 reads SQIVND (reference sequence). V gave up 1 base and J gave up 0 bases; unmatched junction bases: 6. This CDR3 is built from 16 residues. CDR3 sequence (DNA): TGTGCCAGTAGTATAGGCAGCGCAGGGGGCTCCTACGAGCAGTACTTC. Translated: CASSIGSAGGSYEQYF.

In the case of this clonotype: A far larger clone is a single base away, which makes a read error likely. This sequence joins TRBV6-1 and TRBJ2-7; TRBD1 agrees at 10 bases. Trimming cost V 6 bases and J 2 bases; bases outside gene matches: 7. This CDR3 has 15 residues. Germline assignment: CDR1 MNHNS and CDR2 SASEGT. The CDR3 DNA is TGTGCCAGCAGCCAGGACAGGGGGGGCCCCTACGAGCAGTACTTC. It translates to CASSQDRGGPYEQYF.

This clonotype was found a few times. This chain links TRBV28 with TRBJ1-6, with D possibly matching TRBD1 (5 bases). Trimming shortened V by 6 bases and J by 7 bases, and 10 bases separated the two germline ends. Germline loops: CDR1 MDHEN, CDR2 SYDVKM. The CDR3 runs 13 residues. The CDR3 is CASRGPTNSPLHF. As DNA, the CDR3 is TGTGCCAGCAGGGGACCGACCAATTCACCCCTCCACTTT.

The CDR3 nucleotides read TGTGCCAGCACCGTGGGGAGGGGTCTAAATTCACCCCTCCACTTT. Its protein is CASTVGRGLNSPLHF. V gene TRBV5-8 combines with J gene TRBJ1-6; tentatively, D is TRBD1 (5 bases). V was trimmed by 6 bases and J by 7 bases, leaving 17 bases between them. The CDR3 extends over 15 amino acids. Per germline, CDR1 SGHTS and CDR2 YDEGEE.

This clonotype appeared many times. The chain carries TRBV9 and TRBJ1-4; D is perhaps TRBD1 (5 bases). This CDR3 spans 14 amino acids. V lost 3 bases, J lost 5 bases, and 11 bases lay in between. The V gene's germline CDR1 is SGDLS and CDR2 YYNGEE. The CDR3 region has the DNA TGTGCCAGCAGCGCTGGGACGGAGAATGAAAAACTGTTTTTT. Encoded protein: CASSAGTENEKLFF. The full variable domain, its missing parts supplied by reference TRBV9 and TRBJ1-4, is DSGVTQTPKHLITATGQRVTLRCSPRSGDLSVYWYQQSLDQGLQFLIQYYNGEERAKGNILERFSAQQFPDLHSELNLSSLELGDSALYFCASSAGTENEKLFFGSGTQLSVL.

This clonotype occurred many times. The chain uses TRBV2 and TRBJ2-2, with D perhaps TRBD1 (6 bases). The germline CDR1 and CDR2 sequences are SNHLY and FYNNEI. The CDR3 covers 14 residues. The V end was cut by 5 bases, the J end by 5 bases, with 12 bases between. The CDR3 bases are TGTGCCAGCAGTCCAACAGGGTTGACCGGGGAGCTGTTTTTT. This translates into CASSPTGLTGELFF.

This clonotype has a count of ten or more. V and J are TRBV13 and TRBJ1-2; 12 bases align to TRBD1. This CDR3 has 15 amino acids. Germline loops: CDR1 PRHDT, CDR2 FYEKMQ (reference sequence). Trimming cost V 5 bases and J 8 bases; bases outside gene matches: 9. The CDR3 sequence is CASSTPGQGASGYTF. Written as DNA, the CDR3 is TGTGCCAGCAGCACCCCGGGACAGGGGGCGTCCGGCTACACCTTC.

This clonotype has only one observation. The chain joins TRBV11-2 to TRBJ1-5; 7 bases match TRBD1. V shed 4 bases, J shed 7 bases, and the junction held 13 bases outside the gene matches. Looked up from germline, CDR1 is SGHAT and CDR2 is FQNNGV. The CDR3 runs to 16 residues. The CDR3, as DNA: TGTGCCAGCAGCTCGAGACAGGGCTTCCTTAGACAGCCCCAGCATTTT. Its protein is CASSSRQGFLRQPQHF. The full variable domain, its missing parts supplied by reference TRBV11-2 and TRBJ1-5, is EAGVAQSPRYKIIEKRQSVAFWCNPISGHATLYWYQQILGQGPKLLIQFQNNGVVDDSQLPKDRFSAERLKGVDSTLKIQPAKLEDSAVYLCASSSRQGFLRQPQHFGDGTRLSIL.

To note about this clonotype: This likely came from a read error, as a far larger clone is one base away. V is TRBV12-3 or TRBV12-4 and J is TRBJ1-1; D unclear. The CDR3 covers 12 residues. The DNA for the CDR3 is TGTGTCAGCAGTTTGGTGAACACTGAAGCTTTCTTT. Translation: CVSSLVNTEAFF.

At least ten counts were recorded for this clonotype. This chain connects TRBV6-1 to TRBJ2-7, with no clear D. The germline V gene encodes CDR1 MNHNS and CDR2 SASEGT. Between the trimmed V and J ends, which lost 2 bases and 0 bases, there was a span of 8 bases. CDR3 length: 14 residues. The CDR3 DNA reads as TGTGCCAGCAGTGAAATAGGGAACTCCTACGAGCAGTACTTC. Protein product: CASSEIGNSYEQYF.

Details on this clonotype: This may be a read error: a much more frequent sequence differs by one nucleotide. The CDR3 sequence is CAISKADRGVLETQYF. The DNA for the CDR3 is TGTGCCATCAGTAAAGCCGACAGGGGGGTTTTGGAGACCCAGTACTTC. The V gene is TRBV28, the J gene TRBJ2-5; 9 bases align to TRBD1. Germline V gene lookup returns CDR1 MDHEN and CDR2 SYDVKM. There are 16 residues in the CDR3. Drawing the rest from reference TRBV28 and TRBJ2-5, the complete variable domain is DVKVTQSSRYLVKRTGEKVFLECVQDMDHENMFWYRQDPGLGLRLIYFSYDVKMKEKGDIPEGYSVSREKKERFSLILESASTNQTSMYLCAISKADRGVLETQYFGPGTRLLVL.